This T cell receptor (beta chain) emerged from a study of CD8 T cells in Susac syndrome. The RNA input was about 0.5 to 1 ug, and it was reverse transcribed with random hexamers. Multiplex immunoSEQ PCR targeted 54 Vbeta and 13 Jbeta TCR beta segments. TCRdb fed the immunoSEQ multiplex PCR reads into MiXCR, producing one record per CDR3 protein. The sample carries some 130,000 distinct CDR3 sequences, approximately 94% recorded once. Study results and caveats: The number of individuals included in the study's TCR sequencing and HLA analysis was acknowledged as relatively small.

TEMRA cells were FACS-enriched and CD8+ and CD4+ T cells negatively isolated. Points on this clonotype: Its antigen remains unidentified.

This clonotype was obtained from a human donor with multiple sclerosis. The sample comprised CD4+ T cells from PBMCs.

The CDR3 is CSVRSGPGHEQYF. CDR3 sequence (DNA): TGCAGTGTTAGATCGGGACCTGGGCACGAGCAGTACTTC. The chain carries TRBV29-1 and TRBJ2-7; D assignment may be TRBD1 or TRBD2 (5 bases each). The CDR3 runs 13 residues. Germline V lookup: CDR1 SQVTM, CDR2 ANQGSEA.